This T cell receptor beta chain is drawn from a study of T cell responses to AZD1222 COVID-19 vaccine. Points from the study as a whole: Vaccine-associated CD4 TCRs ranged over spike, dominating at 160-218 and 743-854. Baseline serology detected seropositivity in only 5 or 6 AZD1222 recipients. Most donors were white British, females outnumbered males, and clonal diversity was possibly underestimated. Repertoires were obtained only post-peak T cell response.

Germline V gene lookup returns CDR1 MDHEN and CDR2 SYDVKM. The CDR3 loop spans 13 amino acids. Trimming stripped 8 bases from V and 4 bases from J, with 14 bases between. Sequencing was performed with immunoSEQ multiplex PCR; in TCRdb, only in-frame clones are kept and a portion is missing. The sample has approximately 190,000 clones; approximately 94% are singletons. Concerning this clone: Its antigen is unknown.

Source: peripheral blood, taken 28 days after the second dose of the MenACWY control vaccine. The chain is built from TRBV28 and TRBJ1-2; no reliable D call. The clonotype was recovered from an adult who received the MenACWY meningococcal vaccine as a control. The CDR3 here is CASEEGEAYGYTF. In DNA form, the CDR3 reads TGTGCCAGCGAGGAGGGTGAGGCCTATGGCTACACCTTC.